This T cell receptor beta chain was sequenced for a study of response to subunit inactivated influenza vaccine. Regarding the study as a whole: After each seasonal influenza vaccination, few new T cells are recruited, the authors suggested.

After removal of 3 bases from V and 5 bases from J, the junction contained 11 bases not matched to a gene. The CDR3 loop spans 16 amino acids. CDR1 and CDR2 from the germline V gene are SEHNR and FQNEAQ (reference sequence). Of note for this clonotype: Its antigen is as yet unknown.

Via MiXCR, TCRdb re-called the RT-PCR reads, giving one row per CDR3 protein. The sample gives hundreds of thousands of distinct CDR3 sequences, 15% to 17% of which show up once; about 9.9% is in the top ten. This clonotype originated in a man in his fifties who received an inactivated influenza vaccine. This material consisted of PBMCs from blood, taken 11 to 12 days after vaccination. This chain connects TRBV7-9 to TRBJ2-5, with TRBD2 identical over 8 bases. Here the CDR3 reads CASSFVSGRGGETQYF. The CDR3, as DNA: TGTGCCAGCAGCTTCGTCAGCGGGAGAGGCGGGGAGACCCAGTACTTC.